The 8 T cell receptor beta chains in this list originate from one sample, sequenced in a study of blood T cell repertoires in COVID-19. The protocol was immunoSEQ multiplex PCR, while the TCRdb copy is restricted to in-frame clones and leaves out a portion. The sample lists tens of thousands of clones, about four fifths occurring once. The material sequenced was peripheral blood. The receptors were sampled from a man aged 40-50 years with acute or convalescent COVID-19.

The gene calls are TRBV24-1 and TRBJ2-3; 9 bases agree with TRBD2. CDR1 and CDR2 (germline): KGHDR, SFDVKD. The J segment lost 1 base and the V segment lost 5 bases, leaving 3 bases of the junction unmatched. The CDR3 has 15 residues. The CDR3 sequence: CATSAAGGRTDTQYF. The CDR3, as DNA: TGTGCCACCAGTGCGGCGGGGGGGCGCACAGATACGCAGTATTTT.

This sequence joins TRBV20-1 and TRBJ1-2; no definite D call. The V end was cut by 5 bases, the J end by 7 bases, with 5 bases between. The CDR3 sequence is 9 residues long. Germline lookup yields CDR1 DFQATT and CDR2 SNEGSKA (reference sequence). Here the CDR3 reads CSAPGGYTF. Written as DNA, the CDR3 is TGCAGTGCTCCCGGTGGCTACACCTTC.

This clone was observed a single time. The chain links TRBV18 to TRBJ2-3, with TRBD1 as a possible D gene (5 bases). CDR1 and CDR2 from the germline V gene are KGHSH and LQKENI. This CDR3 spans 13 amino acids. The V gene lost 6 bases and the J gene lost 4 bases, with 11 bases spanning the gap. In DNA, the CDR3 is TGTGCCAGCTCGACTCAGGGTCCAGATACGCAGTATTTT. Encoded protein: CASSTQGPDTQYF. The full variable domain, its missing parts supplied by reference TRBV18 and TRBJ2-3, is NAGVMQNPRHLVRRRGQEARLRCSPMKGHSHVYWYRQLPEEGLKFMVYLQKENIIDESGMPKERFSAEFPKEGPSILRIQQVVRGDSAAYFCASSTQGPDTQYFGPGTRLTVL.

This clone was picked up one time. The CDR3 protein is CASSHDFASGGYEQYF. The CDR3 nucleotides are TGTGCCAGCAGTCACGACTTCGCAAGCGGGGGTTACGAGCAGTACTTC. V gene TRBV28 combines with J gene TRBJ2-7, with 8 bases aligning to TRBD2. The junction had 13 bases not matched to a gene; V was cut back by 5 bases and J by 4 bases. The CDR3 is 16 amino acids. Per the germline V gene, CDR1 is MDHEN and CDR2 is SYDVKM.

This sequence joins TRBV7-8 and TRBJ1-1; 9 bases are shared with TRBD1. This CDR3 comprises 14 residues. Trimming cost V 5 bases and J 1 base; bases outside gene matches: 2. CDR1 is SGHVS, CDR2 FQNEAQ, per germline. Here the CDR3 reads CASSETGGNTEAFF. CDR3 DNA: TGTGCCAGCAGCGAGACAGGGGGGAACACTGAAGCTTTCTTT.

The genes are TRBV6-4 and TRBJ1-1; no definite D call. V lost 4 bases to trimming and J lost 4 bases, with 16 bases between them. This CDR3 spans 15 amino acids. CDR1 is MRHNA and CDR2 is SNTAGT in the germline V gene. This chain's CDR3 is CASSAYFQVGTEAFF. The CDR3 region has the DNA TGTGCCAGCAGTGCCTACTTCCAGGTGGGCACTGAAGCTTTCTTT.

The rearrangement links TRBV27 to TRBJ2-2; 15 bases are shared with TRBD2. The CDR3 is 19 residues long. V gave up 0 bases and J gave up 2 bases; unmatched junction bases: 4. The germline gives CDR1 MNHEY, CDR2 SMNVEV (reference sequence). CDR3 protein: CASSLSGLAGGLNTGELFF. The CDR3 nucleotides read TGTGCCAGCAGTTTATCGGGACTAGCGGGGGGCCTCAACACCGGGGAGCTGTTTTTT.

This chain uses TRBV19 with TRBJ2-2; tentative D call: TRBD1 (6 bases). Germline loops: CDR1 LNHDA, CDR2 SQIVND (reference sequence). The V end was cut by 3 bases, the J end by 5 bases, with 16 bases between. CDR3 size: 16 residues. CDR3 in DNA: TGTGCCAGTAGTATCCCGCAGGGGAAGAGAACCGGGGAGCTGTTTTTT. It yields the protein CASSIPQGKRTGELFF.